The sequence of this T cell receptor (beta chain) was determined in a study of T cell responses to AZD1222 COVID-19 vaccine. The analysis combined second doses at about 4 or about 12 weeks. Trimming took 2 bases from V and 6 from J; bases not matched to a gene: 8. The length of the CDR3 is 15 residues. Germline loops: CDR1 LGHNA, CDR2 YSLEER. A remark on this clone: Its cognate antigen is unknown.

Assay: immunoSEQ multiplex PCR; the TCRdb copy retains only in-frame clones and omits some. The sample lists fewer than 200,000 clones, roughly 87% seen once, with 0.95% to 1.1% in the top ten. Study-level findings and limits: Repertoire collection took place solely once the T cell response had peaked. Among vaccine-associated CD4 TCRs, coverage spanned spike, with dominance at 160-218 and 743-854.

The chain couples TRBV4-3 to TRBJ1-2; 8 bases are shared with TRBD1. This sequence was found in an adult who received the AZD1222 COVID-19 vaccine. The source material was peripheral blood, sampled 28 days after the second AZD1222 dose. The CDR3 nucleotides read TGCGCCAGCAGCCAATCCCATCGACAGGGGCATGGCTACACCTTC. Encoded protein: CASSQSHRQGHGYTF.